The 23 T cell receptor beta chains below come from one sample, sequenced in a study of blood T cell repertoires in COVID-19. TCRdb keeps only in-frame clones here, not all; method: immunoSEQ multiplex PCR. The sample has 250,000 to 350,000 clones; over 75% are singletons. The sample was PBMCs or T cells enriched from blood (not recorded which). Receptor source: a woman under 30 who had recovered from COVID-19.

The chain employs TRBV9 and TRBJ2-1; 7 bases line up with TRBD1. V dropped 3 bases and J dropped 4; count of bases not matched to a gene: 10. Germline CDR1 reads SGDLS; CDR2 reads YYNGEE. This CDR3 spans 16 amino acids. The CDR3: CASSAPTGSQYNEQFF. CDR3 sequence (DNA): TGTGCCAGCAGCGCCCCGACAGGGAGCCAGTACAATGAGCAGTTCTTC.

Here the CDR3 DNA reads TGTGCCAGCAGTGATAAGCGGAGCTCCTACAATGAGCAGTTCTTC. It encodes CASSDKRSSYNEQFF. The J gene is TRBJ2-1, the V gene TRBV2; a weak D match, TRBD2 (5 bases). With 3 bases removed from V and 0 bases from J, the gap between germline ends came to 9 bases. The germline V gene has CDR1 SNHLY and CDR2 FYNNEI. The CDR3 has 15 residues.

The sample holds a few counts of this clone. The gene calls are TRBV2 and TRBJ1-2; TRBD1 matches at 7 bases. Per the germline V gene, CDR1 is SNHLY and CDR2 is FYNNEI. J was trimmed by 2 bases and V by 4 bases; bases with no gene match: 13. The CDR3 spans 17 residues. The CDR3 sequence is CASSGGDRRTPNYGYTF. The CDR3 DNA sequence: TGTGCCAGCAGTGGGGGGGACAGACGAACTCCAAACTATGGCTACACCTTC.

V is TRBV28 and J is TRBJ1-5; tentatively, D is TRBD1 (5 bases). This CDR3 is built from 14 residues. Germline V gene data show CDR1 as MDHEN and CDR2 as SYDVKM. V lost 4 bases to trimming and J lost 5 bases, with 12 bases between them. CDR3 region: CASSSRTRDQPQHF. The DNA for the CDR3 is TGTGCCAGCAGTTCGAGGACACGAGATCAGCCCCAGCATTTT.

V usage is TRBV5-1 and J usage is TRBJ1-2, with 12 bases aligning to TRBD1. Per the germline V gene, CDR1 is SGHRS and CDR2 is YFSETQ. The CDR3 extends over 14 amino acids. After removal of 3 bases from V and 6 bases from J, the junction contained 3 bases not matched to a gene. CDR3 sequence (DNA): TGCGCCAGCAGCTCCGGGACAGGGGGCCATGGCTACACCTTC. Its translation: CASSSGTGGHGYTF.

The chain links TRBV18 to TRBJ1-1; tentative D call: TRBD1 (6 bases). The CDR3 runs 14 residues. V gave up 2 bases and J gave up 9 bases, with 16 bases separating them. CDR1 and CDR2 from the germline V gene are KGHSH and LQKENI. In DNA, the CDR3 is TGTGCCAGCTCACCAGGTCACGGGGGGCGAAAAGCTTTCTTT. Its protein product is CASSPGHGGRKAFF. Together with reference TRBV18 and TRBJ1-1, the CDR3 gives the full variable domain: NAGVMQNPRHLVRRRGQEARLRCSPMKGHSHVYWYRQLPEEGLKFMVYLQKENIIDESGMPKERFSAEFPKEGPSILRIQQVVRGDSAAYFCASSPGHGGRKAFFGQGTRLTVV.

The V and J genes are TRBV5-1 and TRBJ2-2; TRBD1 matches at 10 bases. The CDR3 has 17 amino acids. Germline CDR1 reads SGHRS; CDR2 reads YFSETQ. J lost 3 bases, V lost 3 bases, and 8 bases had no gene match. The CDR3 bases are TGCGCCAGCAGCTACTACGGGACAGGGGTCGACACCGGGGAGCTGTTTTTT. Translation: CASSYYGTGVDTGELFF.

The V call is TRBV23-1, the J call TRBJ1-6; perhaps TRBD1 as D (5 bases). TRBV23-1 counts as an open reading frame of uncertain function. With 4 bases removed from V and 6 bases from J, the gap between germline ends came to 13 bases. The CDR3 loop spans 15 amino acids. The CDR3 nucleotides are TGCGCCAGCAGTCCTCCGGGACTGCTTAATTCACCCCTCCACTTT. This gives the protein CASSPPGLLNSPLHF.

The gene calls are TRBV7-2 and TRBJ1-1; TRBD1 is a possible D gene (5 bases). CDR3 length equals 15 residues. Between the trimmed V and J ends, which lost 5 bases and 3 bases, there was a span of 16 bases. CDR1 and CDR2 from the germline V gene are SGHTA and FQGNSA. The CDR3 nucleotides are TGTGCCAGCAGCCCCCGGACACACCTGTACACTGAAGCTTTCTTT. It yields the protein CASSPRTHLYTEAFF.

The chain recombines TRBV13 with TRBJ1-4, with a tentative D call TRBD1 (6 bases). Per germline, CDR1 PRHDT and CDR2 FYEKMQ (reference sequence). The CDR3 length is 13 residues. Trimming took off 5 bases at V and 7 bases at J, with 11 bases between the two ends. CDR3 sequence reads: CASSLGDIEKLFF. The CDR3 nucleotides are TGTGCCAGCAGCCTTGGGGACATTGAAAAACTGTTTTTT.

CDR3 amino acids: CASSLGYRATNEKLFF. The CDR3, as DNA: TGTGCCAGCAGCTTGGGATACAGAGCAACTAATGAAAAACTGTTTTTT. V is TRBV5-5 and J is TRBJ1-4; D unclear. Germline values: CDR1 SGHKS, CDR2 YYEKEE (reference sequence). Trimming removed 0 bases at V and 0 bases at J, with 9 bases between. There are 16 residues in the CDR3.

The chain recombines TRBV5-1 with TRBJ1-4; TRBD1 agrees at 8 bases. The CDR3 is made up of 15 amino acids. Unmatched junction bases numbered 9, after V lost 3 bases and J lost 8 bases. CDR1 and CDR2 from the germline V gene are SGHRS and YFSETQ. In DNA form, the CDR3 reads TGCGCCAGCAGCTGGGGAGGACAGGGCAGCGAAAAACTGTTTTTT. Residues: CASSWGGQGSEKLFF.

V gene TRBV5-1 combines with J gene TRBJ2-3; the match to TRBD2 covers 9 bases. Trimming cost V 1 base and J 5 bases; bases outside gene matches: 2. Looked up from germline, CDR1 is SGHRS and CDR2 is YFSETQ. CDR3 length equals 14 residues. This chain's CDR3 is CASSLTAGGDTQYF. The CDR3, as DNA: TGCGCCAGCAGCTTGACAGCGGGGGGAGATACGCAGTATTTT.

This clone was recorded a few times. The chain recombines TRBV12-3 or TRBV12-4 with TRBJ1-1, with 7 bases aligning to TRBD1. The CDR3 extends over 11 amino acids. J was trimmed by 8 bases and V by 5 bases; bases with no gene match: 2. Written as DNA, the CDR3 is TGTGCCAGCAGTGAGGACAGGGAAGCTTTCTTT. As protein: CASSEDREAFF.

The V call is TRBV11-3, the J call TRBJ2-3; 7 bases are a match to TRBD2. CDR1 SGHNT and CDR2 YENEEA come from the germline V gene. The J segment lost 4 bases and the V segment lost 4 bases, leaving 5 bases of the junction unmatched. CDR3 size: 14 residues. The DNA of the CDR3 is TGTGCCAGCAGCTCACGGACTAGAGCAGATACGCAGTATTTT. It translates to CASSSRTRADTQYF. The entire variable domain, with the rest obtained from reference TRBV11-3 and TRBJ2-3, is as follows: EAGVVQSPRYKIIEKKQPVAFWCNPISGHNTLYWYLQNLGQGPELLIRYENEEAVDDSQLPKDRFSAERLKGVDSTLKIQPAELGDSAVYLCASSSRTRADTQYFGPGTRLTVL.

The genes are TRBV7-9 and TRBJ2-2; 14 bases agree with TRBD2. V lost 1 base, J lost 5 bases, and 6 bases stayed unmatched. The CDR3 length is 18 residues. Per germline, CDR1 SEHNR and CDR2 FQNEAQ (reference sequence). The CDR3 sequence is CASSLVGLAGDRTGELFF. The CDR3 DNA follows: TGTGCCAGCAGCTTAGTGGGACTAGCGGGGGACCGAACCGGGGAGCTGTTTTTT.

In this sample, this clone turned up once. The chain links TRBV9 to TRBJ1-4; D is perhaps TRBD1 (6 bases). The V gene lost 4 bases and the J gene lost 4 bases, with 11 bases spanning the gap. CDR1 and CDR2 from the germline V gene are SGDLS and YYNGEE. The CDR3 consists of 14 residues. The CDR3 loop is CASSRDNLNEKLFF. The CDR3 DNA follows: TGTGCCAGCAGCCGGGACAACCTTAATGAAAAACTGTTTTTT.

This clone came up once. V is TRBV5-1 and J is TRBJ1-1; 9 nucleotides line up with TRBD1. With V trimmed by 7 bases and J by 3 bases, 10 bases remained unmatched. This CDR3 is 15 amino acids long. Germline lookup yields CDR1 SGHRS and CDR2 YFSETQ. The CDR3 spells CASRRDREVDTEAFF. Written as DNA, the CDR3 is TGCGCCAGCCGAAGGGACAGGGAGGTGGACACTGAAGCTTTCTTT.

This chain joins TRBV27 and TRBJ1-1, with a possible D match to TRBD1 (5 bases). Per the germline V gene, CDR1 is MNHEY and CDR2 is SMNVEV (reference sequence). V lost 5 bases, J lost 3 bases, and 13 bases lay in between. The CDR3 length is 14 residues. In nucleotides, the CDR3 is TGTGCCAGCAGTCCCATACGGGGGGACACTGAAGCTTTCTTT. Encoded protein: CASSPIRGDTEAFF.

The chain employs TRBV5-4 and TRBJ2-3; TRBD2 is a possible D gene (5 bases). CDR1 SGHNT and CDR2 YYREEE come from the germline V gene (reference sequence). The CDR3 contains 17 residues. Between the trimmed V and J ends, which lost 0 bases and 9 bases, there was a span of 23 bases. The CDR3 loop reads CASSLARETPSGRTQYF. The CDR3 bases are TGTGCCAGCAGCTTGGCGAGGGAAACCCCCAGCGGACGGACGCAGTATTTT.

CDR3 protein: CASSPRTDLNTEAFF. Here the CDR3 DNA reads TGTGCCAGCAGTCCCCGGACAGATCTGAACACTGAAGCTTTCTTT. The chain has TRBV2 and TRBJ1-1; D might be TRBD1 (6 bases). Germline assignment: CDR1 SNHLY and CDR2 FYNNEI. V lost 5 bases and J 0 bases, leaving 13 bases between the germline ends. The CDR3 has 15 residues. Full variable domain (outside the CDR3, taken from reference TRBV2 and TRBJ1-1): EPEVTQTPSHQVTQMGQEVILRCVPISNHLYFYWYRQILGQKVEFLVSFYNNEISEKSEIFDDQFSVERPDGSNFTLKIRSTKLEDSAMYFCASSPRTDLNTEAFFGQGTRLTVV.

This clone appeared a single time. The chain combines TRBV4-1 with TRBJ2-1; 11 nucleotides align to TRBD2. Trimming removed 3 bases from V and 5 bases from J; junction bases left unmatched: 15. This CDR3 spans 19 amino acids. CDR1 is MGHRA, CDR2 YSYEKL, per germline. CDR3 DNA sequence: TGCGCCAGCAGCCAGGCCCCATTAGCGGGGGGGCCGTTGAACAATGAGCAGTTCTTC. It encodes CASSQAPLAGGPLNNEQFF.

V is TRBV6-5 and J is TRBJ1-4; D remains ambiguous. V was trimmed by 6 bases and J by 8 bases, leaving 10 bases between them. Per the germline V gene, CDR1 is MNHEY and CDR2 is SVGAGI. The CDR3 extends over 12 amino acids. The CDR3 DNA is TGTGCCAGCAGCCCATCGGGGGAAAAACTGTTTTTT. Amino acids: CASSPSGEKLFF.